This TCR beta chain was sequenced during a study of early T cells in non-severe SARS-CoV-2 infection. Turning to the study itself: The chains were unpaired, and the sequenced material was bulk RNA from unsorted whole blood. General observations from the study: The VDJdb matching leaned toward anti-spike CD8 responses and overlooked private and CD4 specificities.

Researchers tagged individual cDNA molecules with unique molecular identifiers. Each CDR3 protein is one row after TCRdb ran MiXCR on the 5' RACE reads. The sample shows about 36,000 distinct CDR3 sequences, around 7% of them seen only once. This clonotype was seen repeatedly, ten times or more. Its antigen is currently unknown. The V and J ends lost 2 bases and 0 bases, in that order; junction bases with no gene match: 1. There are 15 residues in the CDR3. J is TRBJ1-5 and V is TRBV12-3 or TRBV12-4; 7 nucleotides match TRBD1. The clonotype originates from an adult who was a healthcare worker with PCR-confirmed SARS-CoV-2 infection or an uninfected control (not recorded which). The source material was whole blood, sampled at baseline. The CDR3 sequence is CASSLTGVSNQPQHF. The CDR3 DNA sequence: TGTGCCAGCAGTTTAACAGGGGTTAGCAATCAGCCCCAGCATTTT.